Following are 6 T cell receptor beta chains from one sample sequenced in a study of blood T cell repertoires in COVID-19. TCRdb's copy holds only in-frame clones and misses some; the assay was immunoSEQ multiplex PCR. The table includes some 300,000 clones, approximately 88% detected once. Sequencing was carried out using peripheral blood. Receptor source: a woman between 25 and 40 years old who had recovered from COVID-19.

Concerning this clone: Other DNA sequences in this specimen translate into the identical CDR3. The chain couples TRBV28 to TRBJ2-7; D not certain. The CDR3 extends over 13 amino acids. Germline-derived CDR1 and CDR2 are MDHEN and SYDVKM. Trimming shortened V by 3 bases and J by 4 bases, and 10 bases separated the two germline ends. In nucleotides, the CDR3 is TGTGCCAGCAGTTTGGGCCGAACTTACGAGCAGTACTTC. Its translation: CASSLGRTYEQYF.

The chain employs TRBV19 and TRBJ1-5; a possible D gene is TRBD1 (6 bases). Germline V gives CDR1 LNHDA, CDR2 SQIVND (reference sequence). The CDR3 consists of 14 residues. Trimming stripped 3 bases from V and 3 bases from J, with 9 bases between. The CDR3 region has the DNA TGTGCCAGTAGTATCAGGGACAACAATCAGCCCCAGCATTTT. Protein: CASSIRDNNQPQHF.

Details on this clone: One end of the junction varies from germline; a read error may be responsible. CDR3 in amino acids: CASRLGGLTDTQYF. In DNA form, the CDR3 reads TGCGCCAGCAGGTTGGGGGGGCTCACAGATACGCAGTATTTT. The V gene is TRBV5-1, the J gene TRBJ2-3, with D possibly being TRBD2 (7 bases). The germline gives CDR1 SGHRS, CDR2 YFSETQ. This CDR3 is built from 14 residues.

The chain is built from TRBV5-1 and TRBJ2-4; TRBD1 agrees at 8 bases. The V segment lost 3 bases and the J segment 2 bases; nucleotides outside the gene matches: 7. The germline V gene encodes CDR1 SGHRS and CDR2 YFSETQ. The CDR3 runs to 16 residues. The CDR3 bases are TGCGCCAGCAGCTCCCGGGACAGGTCGACCAAAAACATTCAGTACTTC. As protein: CASSSRDRSTKNIQYF.

This clone was found a few times. The CDR3 nucleotides read TGTGCCAGCAGCTTAGTCTACGGCGAGCAGTACTTC. Its translation is CASSLVYGEQYF. The chain combines TRBV7-6 with TRBJ2-7; D is unclear. The V gene lost 1 base and the J gene lost 6 bases, with 7 bases spanning the gap. Germline-derived CDR1 and CDR2 are SGHVS and FNYEAQ. The CDR3 has 12 amino acids.

J is TRBJ1-1 and V is TRBV5-1, with D uncertain. The CDR3 is 9 residues long. Germline assignment: CDR1 SGHRS and CDR2 YFSETQ. Trimming left V 4 bases short and J 11 bases short, with 6 bases between. The CDR3 region is CASSGGAFF. The CDR3 DNA is TGCGCCAGCAGCGGAGGGGCTTTCTTT.